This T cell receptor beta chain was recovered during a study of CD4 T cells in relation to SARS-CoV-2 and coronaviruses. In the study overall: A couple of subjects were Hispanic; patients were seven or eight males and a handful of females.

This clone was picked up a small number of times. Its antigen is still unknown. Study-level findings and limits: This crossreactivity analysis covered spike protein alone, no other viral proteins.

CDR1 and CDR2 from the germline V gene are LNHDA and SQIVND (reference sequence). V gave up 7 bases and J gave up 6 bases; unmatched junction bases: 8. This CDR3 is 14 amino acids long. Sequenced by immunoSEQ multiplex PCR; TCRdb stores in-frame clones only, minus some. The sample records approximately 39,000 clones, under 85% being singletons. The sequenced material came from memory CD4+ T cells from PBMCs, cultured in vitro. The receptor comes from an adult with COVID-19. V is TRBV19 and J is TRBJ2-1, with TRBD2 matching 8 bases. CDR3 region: CASKGLDSLNEQFF. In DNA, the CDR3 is TGTGCCAGTAAGGGACTAGACAGTCTCAATGAGCAGTTCTTC.